This T cell receptor (beta chain) was captured by sequencing in a study of T cells in Graves' hyperthyroidism and ophthalmopathy. The overall study: Prior to any treatment, at the point of initial diagnosis, peripheral blood was collected.

At least ten counts were recorded for this clonotype. TCR beta CDR3 sequences were amplified from RNA transcripts. TCR CDR3 underwent first-round RT-PCR with the HTBI primer set. MiXCR was run by TCRdb on the multiplex PCR reads, yielding one entry per CDR3 protein. The repertoire includes about half a million distinct CDR3 sequences, more than 15% of them detected once, and 25% to 35% sits in the top ten. A NOSPECS grade of at least 4, a Clinical Activity Score of at least 3 and duration under 3 months were recorded in ophthalmopathy patients. Extraction of PBMCs used 7.5 to 10 ml of fresh peripheral blood. The CDR3 has 14 amino acids. Germline V CDR1 and CDR2: MDHEN, SYDVKM. V was pared by 1 base and J by 1 base, with 7 bases between.

The clonotype originates from a woman aged 25 to 39 with Graves' ophthalmopathy. Material for sequencing was blood. The chain joins TRBV28 to TRBJ2-5; tentatively, D is TRBD1 (5 bases). The CDR3 sequence: CASSLSGIQETQYF. The CDR3 DNA reads TGTGCCAGCAGTTTATCAGGGATCCAAGAGACCCAGTACTTC.